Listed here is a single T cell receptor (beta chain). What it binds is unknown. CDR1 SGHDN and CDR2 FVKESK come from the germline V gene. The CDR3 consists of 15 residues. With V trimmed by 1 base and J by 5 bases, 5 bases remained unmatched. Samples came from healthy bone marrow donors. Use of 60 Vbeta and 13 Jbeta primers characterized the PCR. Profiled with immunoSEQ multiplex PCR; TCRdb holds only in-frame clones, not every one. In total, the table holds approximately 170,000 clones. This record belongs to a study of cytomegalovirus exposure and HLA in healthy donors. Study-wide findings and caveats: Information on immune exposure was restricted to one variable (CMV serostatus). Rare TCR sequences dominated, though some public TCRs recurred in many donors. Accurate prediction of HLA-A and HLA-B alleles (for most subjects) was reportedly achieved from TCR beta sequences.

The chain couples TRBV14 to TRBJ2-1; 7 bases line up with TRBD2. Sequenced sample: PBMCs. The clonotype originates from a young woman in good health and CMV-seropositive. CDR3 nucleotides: TGTGCCAGCAGCCAAGTGCGGGGGTCCCACAATGAGCAGTTCTTC. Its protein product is CASSQVRGSHNEQFF.